This entry lists 7 T cell receptor beta chains sequenced from one sample in a study of monozygotic twins with inflammatory bowel disease. Using the 5' RACE reads, TCRdb records one entry per CDR3 protein without DNA. This sample's table reports approximately 400,000 distinct CDR3 sequences. Sequenced sample: blood. The receptor source for this set is a human donor with ulcerative colitis or Crohn's disease, or a healthy co-twin of an affected twin (not recorded which).

The CDR3 reads CASSSMGRSAGSSYEQYF. The chain recombines TRBV19 with TRBJ2-7; TCRdb reports TRBD2, a call that lacks DNA to check it against. In germline, CDR1 is LNHDA, CDR2 SQIVND (reference sequence). The CDR3 has 18 amino acids. Full variable domain (missing parts from reference TRBV19 and TRBJ2-7): DGGITQSPKYLFRKEGQNVTLSCEQNLNHDAMYWYRQDPGQGLRLIYYSQIVNDFQKGDIAEGYSVSREKKESFPLTVTSAQKNPTAFYLCASSSMGRSAGSSYEQYFGPGTRLTVT.

The chain joins TRBV2 to TRBJ1-1; TCRdb reports TRBD1, a call that lacks DNA to check it against. This CDR3 has 11 residues. Per the germline V gene, CDR1 is SNHLY and CDR2 is FYNNEI. The CDR3 here is CASRTGGEAFF.

This rearrangement joins TRBV6-1 to TRBJ1-5; TCRdb gives TRBD1 as the D gene, but with no DNA this cannot be confirmed. CDR3 length: 17 residues. The germline V gene has CDR1 MNHNS and CDR2 SASEGT. CDR3 region: CASSEPPYPGGNQPQHF.

This chain links TRBV7-2 with TRBJ2-2. Germline values: CDR1 SGHTA, CDR2 FQGNSA. The CDR3 is made up of 15 amino acids. CDR3 region: CASSLVRGNSGELFF.

The gene calls are TRBV11-3 and TRBJ1-1; TCRdb proposes TRBD1, but this gene call is untestable without DNA. From germline, CDR1 is SGHNT and CDR2 YENEEA. The CDR3 is 12 residues long. The CDR3: CASSFRGTEAFF.

The chain joins TRBV5-1 to TRBJ2-5. This CDR3 region has 15 residues. Germline CDR1 and CDR2: SGHRS and YFSETQ. CDR3: CASSLLSLELETQYF.

The CDR3 is CASSLISGPDEQYF. V gene TRBV27 combines with J gene TRBJ2-7. Germline V gene data show CDR1 as MNHEY and CDR2 as SMNVEV (reference sequence). The CDR3 has 14 amino acids.